This section outlines one TCR beta chain sequence together with its context. This clone occurred once. What antigen it recognizes has not been identified. No quality values exist for individual bases; no much larger clone is one base distant. This specimen belongs to a study of blood T cell repertoires in COVID-19 (dated by TCRdb to about 2020). General notes on the study: The collaborator samples originated in the United States, Italy and Spain and spanned the acute and convalescent phases of COVID-19. The prospective study material was composed of cDNA or gDNA derived from T cells, B-cell-depleted T cells, or PBMCs. Samples came from the ongoing ImmuneRACE study (first 160 participants) plus 1,254 subjects from 6 global collaborators. The dataset comprised deeply sampled blood TCRbeta repertoires from subjects exposed to, actively infected with, or recovered from COVID-19. Nearly every sample came with metadata listing a de-identified subject ID, COVID-19 status, age in years and sex. HLA class I and class II types, where available, came from metadata supplied by the sample provider rather than from assay-based typing. The repertoires were made available in a free public database intended to serve as a resource for research on the immune response to SARS-CoV-2. Summary of the overall study and its limitations: Clinical and demographic metadata were provided uncurated, with the amount varying by source and participant.

TCRbeta CDR3 regions were amplified from genomic DNA using the immunoSEQ Assay, a bias-controlled multiplex PCR. As for the authors' bioinformatics: The number of nucleated cells in each sample was estimated from the amplification of reference gene primers within the assay. Sequence reads were collapsed and filtered to measure the absolute abundance of every unique TCRbeta CDR3 rearrangement. Productive Simpson clonality was computed per sample as the square root of Simpson's diversity index over productive rearrangements. TCRdb retrieved this table from immuneACCESS and kept in-frame rearrangements only. Not all clones are present; in checked studies, unresolved V genes account for under half, and no reason is known for the remainder. Clone size and V and J calls were adopted from that table, with D and trimming inferred from the DNA. The sample table contains approximately 310,000 clones; only one count was recorded for around 85% of them. Roughly 2% of the sample is held by the ten biggest clonotypes.

V is clipped by 5 bases and J by 7 bases, and the sequence between their germline boundaries is 15 bases long. CDR1 and CDR2, looked up from the germline V gene, are SGHAT and FQNNGV. The CDR3 starts with the cysteine, ends with the phenylalanine, and has 14 residues. Left in the record is the CDR3 DNA by itself, 42 bases read in frame from the first base. Enrolling through a virtual design, the prospective study's participants ranged in age from roughly 18 to 89 years and lived across some 23 United States geographic areas. To assign participants to cohorts, the prospective study relied on clinical history that participants themselves reported in a screening survey and a study questionnaire. For ImmuneRACE Cohort 3, a participant was defined as recovered based on two consecutive negative NP/OP PCR tests, clearance by a healthcare professional, or resolution of symptoms. Mobile phlebotomists in the prospective study collected whole blood, serum and a nasopharyngeal or oropharyngeal swab from every participant. Over a roughly 2-month period, participants in the prospective study had the option of providing additional blood draws and questionnaires. Before DNA extraction, prospective study blood samples were shipped either frozen or at room temperature.

The sequence joins TRBV11-2 to TRBJ2-1; TRBD1 could be the D gene, as 6 bases match. Sequenced: PBMCs or T cells enriched from blood (not recorded which). The receptor was isolated from a man aged 25-45 years who had recovered from COVID-19. This receptor has the CDR3 CASSALQGRNEQFF. Read as DNA, the sequence is TGTGCCAGCAGCGCATTACAGGGTAGGAATGAGCAGTTCTTC.